This passage covers 5 T cell receptor beta chains from one sample sequenced in a study of OX40 agonist ivuxolimab in advanced cancers. Profiled with immunoSEQ multiplex PCR; TCRdb holds only in-frame clones, not every one. This table holds around 45,000 clones, approximately 89% found once. The starting material was CD4+ or CD8+ T cells sorted from blood, obtained in a trial of the OX40 agonist ivuxolimab. These receptors all stem from an adult with an advanced solid tumor such as melanoma, head and neck, liver or kidney cancer.

The V call is TRBV5-4, the J call TRBJ2-2; no clear D. CDR3 size: 15 residues. CDR1 is SGHNT, CDR2 YYREEE, per germline (reference sequence). V was clipped by 0 bases and J by 6 bases, with 12 bases between them. CDR3 in DNA: TGTGCCAGCAGCTTGGAACAGTTCGAGGCCGGGGAGCTGTTTTTT. Translation: CASSLEQFEAGELFF. The variable domain in full, with the rest retrieved from reference TRBV5-4 and TRBJ2-2, is ETGVTQSPTHLIKTRGQQVTLRCSSQSGHNTVSWYQQALGQGPQFIFQYYREEENGRGNFPPRFSGLQFPNYSSELNVNALELDDSALYLCASSLEQFEAGELFFGEGSRLTVL.

This sequence joins TRBV27 and TRBJ1-1, with D possibly TRBD1 on 6 matching bases. The CDR3 totals 13 residues. V lost 5 bases to trimming and J lost 3 bases, with 10 bases between them. Looked up from germline, CDR1 is MNHEY and CDR2 is SMNVEV (reference sequence). This CDR3 reads CASSLSGDTEAFF. The CDR3, as DNA: TGTGCCAGCAGTCTCTCAGGGGACACTGAAGCTTTCTTT.

CDR3 DNA sequence: TGTGCCAGCAGTTGGGACAGGGGGCTCGAGCAGTACTTC. Residues: CASSWDRGLEQYF. The chain carries TRBV5-6 and TRBJ2-7; 12 bases are a match to TRBD1. The germline V gene encodes CDR1 SGHDT and CDR2 YYEEEE. The J segment lost 6 bases and the V segment lost 5 bases, leaving 3 bases of the junction unmatched. The CDR3 contains 13 residues.

The chain employs TRBV18 and TRBJ2-3; TRBD1 matches 10 bases. The CDR3 length is 16 residues. V shed 4 bases, J shed 2 bases, and the junction held 6 bases outside the gene matches. Per germline, CDR1 KGHSH and CDR2 LQKENI. CDR3 in DNA: TGTGCCAGCTCACACGCGACAGGGGGCAACACAGATACGCAGTATTTT. Translation: CASSHATGGNTDTQYF. The full variable domain, in which reference TRBV18 and TRBJ2-3 provide the parts outside the CDR3, is NAGVMQNPRHLVRRRGQEARLRCSPMKGHSHVYWYRQLPEEGLKFMVYLQKENIIDESGMPKERFSAEFPKEGPSILRIQQVVRGDSAAYFCASSHATGGNTDTQYFGPGTRLTVL.

V and J are TRBV4-1 and TRBJ2-2; 8 bases map to TRBD2. Germline CDR1 MGHRA, CDR2 YSYEKL. CDR3 size: 16 residues. J lost 7 bases, V lost 3 bases, and 10 bases had no gene match. CDR3 region: CASSQHPGLAGGELFF. The DNA for the CDR3 is TGCGCCAGCAGCCAGCACCCTGGACTAGCAGGCGGGGAGCTGTTTTTT.